This T cell receptor beta chain was identified during a study of T cells after yellow fever vaccination. Germline V gives CDR1 DFQATT, CDR2 SNEGSKA (reference sequence). This CDR3 comprises 16 residues. Trimming took 0 bases from V and 4 from J; bases not matched to a gene: 5. A single record per CDR3 protein comes from TCRdb applying MiXCR to the 5' RACE reads. The sample carries around 550,000 distinct CDR3 sequences, about 19% recorded once. This chain joins TRBV20-1 and TRBJ2-2; 10 positions agree with TRBD1. The sequencing here drew on PBMCs, taken 15 days after the yellow fever booster vaccination. This clonotype originated in a man aged 30-40 years who received the YFV17D yellow fever vaccine. This CDR3 is CSARDDWDRGTGELFF. CDR3 bases: TGCAGTGCTAGAGATGACTGGGACAGGGGCACCGGGGAGCTGTTTTTT.